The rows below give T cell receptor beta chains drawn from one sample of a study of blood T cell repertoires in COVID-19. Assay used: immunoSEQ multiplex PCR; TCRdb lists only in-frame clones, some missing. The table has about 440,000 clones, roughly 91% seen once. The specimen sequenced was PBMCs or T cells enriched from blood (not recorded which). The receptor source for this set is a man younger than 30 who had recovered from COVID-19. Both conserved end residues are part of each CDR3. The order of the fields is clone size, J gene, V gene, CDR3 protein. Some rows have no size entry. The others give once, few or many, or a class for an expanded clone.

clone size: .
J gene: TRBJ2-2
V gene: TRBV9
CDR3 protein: CASSATGGDTGELFF

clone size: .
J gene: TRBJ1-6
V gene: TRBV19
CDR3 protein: CASSMFQGPNSPLHF

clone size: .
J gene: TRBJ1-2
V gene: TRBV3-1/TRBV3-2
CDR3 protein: CASSHTRIPSYTF

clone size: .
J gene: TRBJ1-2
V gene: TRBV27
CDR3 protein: CASSGQGLYGYTF

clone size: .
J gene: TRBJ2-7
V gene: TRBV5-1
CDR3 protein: CASSLEQGHYEQYF

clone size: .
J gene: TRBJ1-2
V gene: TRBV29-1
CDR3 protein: CSVEDSAGIGYTF

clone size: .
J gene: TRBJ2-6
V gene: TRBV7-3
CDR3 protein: CASSPRGTSGSFGANVLTF

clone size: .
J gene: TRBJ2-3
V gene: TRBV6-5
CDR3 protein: CASRRQYTSTDTQYF

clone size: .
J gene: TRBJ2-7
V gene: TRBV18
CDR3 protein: CASSPPPAYEQYF

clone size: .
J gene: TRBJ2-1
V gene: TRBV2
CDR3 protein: CASSLDRAEFF

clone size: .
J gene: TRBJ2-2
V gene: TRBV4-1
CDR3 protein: CASSQFSGTTGELFF

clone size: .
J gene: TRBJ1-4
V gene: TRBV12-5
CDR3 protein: CASGLSEEELFF

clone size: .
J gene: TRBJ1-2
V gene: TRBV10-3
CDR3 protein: CAISESPDRGSGYTF

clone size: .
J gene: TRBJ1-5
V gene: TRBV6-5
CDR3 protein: CASVIGAYNQPQHF

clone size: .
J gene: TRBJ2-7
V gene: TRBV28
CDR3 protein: CASSPPRGNSYEQYF

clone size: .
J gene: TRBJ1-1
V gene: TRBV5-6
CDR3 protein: CASSSWTGGSAFF

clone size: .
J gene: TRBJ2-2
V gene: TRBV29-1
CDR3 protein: CSVGTGSTGELFF

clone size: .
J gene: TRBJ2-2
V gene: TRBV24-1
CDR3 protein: CATSDTGPTNTGELFF

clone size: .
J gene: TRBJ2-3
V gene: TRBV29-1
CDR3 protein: CSVEDRFRADTQYF

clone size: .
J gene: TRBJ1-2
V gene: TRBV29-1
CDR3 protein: CSVGQGIGGYTF

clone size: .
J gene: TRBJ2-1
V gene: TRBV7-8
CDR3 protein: CASSSSTGNEQFF

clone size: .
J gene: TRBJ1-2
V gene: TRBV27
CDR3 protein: CASRHWDSNYGYTF

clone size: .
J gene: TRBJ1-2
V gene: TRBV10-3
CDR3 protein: CAISENPTINYGYTF

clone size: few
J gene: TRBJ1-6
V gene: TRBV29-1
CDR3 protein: CSVEETGGSPLHF

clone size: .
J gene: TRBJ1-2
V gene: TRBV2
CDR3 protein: CASRPNGVLTYGYTF

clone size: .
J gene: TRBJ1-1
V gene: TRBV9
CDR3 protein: CASSVEVGRVGTEAFF

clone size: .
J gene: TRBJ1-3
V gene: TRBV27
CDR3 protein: CASSSGTAGNTIYF

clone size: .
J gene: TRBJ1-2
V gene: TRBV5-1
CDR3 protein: CATDPTGAGGYTF

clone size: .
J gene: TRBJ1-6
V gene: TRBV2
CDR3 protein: CASRPVGGSESPLHF

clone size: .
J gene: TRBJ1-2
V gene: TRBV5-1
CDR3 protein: CASSRGSEGYTF

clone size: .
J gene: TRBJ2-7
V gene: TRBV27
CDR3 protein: CASSFPTGEQYF

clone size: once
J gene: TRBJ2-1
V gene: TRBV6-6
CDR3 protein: CASKKSGGKFF

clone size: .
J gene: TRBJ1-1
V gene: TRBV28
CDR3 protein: CASAASNTEAFF

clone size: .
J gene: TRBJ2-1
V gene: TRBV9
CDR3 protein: CASSVGLGGSYNEQFF

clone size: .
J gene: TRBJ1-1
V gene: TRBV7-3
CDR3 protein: CASSLGQGAFTEAFF

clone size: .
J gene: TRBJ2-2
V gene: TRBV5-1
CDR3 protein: CASSFVSTGGTGELFF

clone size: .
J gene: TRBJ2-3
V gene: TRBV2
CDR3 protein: CASSRASGLVHDTQYF

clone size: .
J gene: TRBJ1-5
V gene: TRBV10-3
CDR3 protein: CAIGQGKGQPQHF

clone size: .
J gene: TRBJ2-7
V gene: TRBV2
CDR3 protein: CASSELSYEQYF

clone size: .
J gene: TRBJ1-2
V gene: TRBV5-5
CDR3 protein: CASSLVLGQYGYTF

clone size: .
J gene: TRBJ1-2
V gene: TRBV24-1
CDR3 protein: CATSDSGGPIYGYTF